This T cell receptor (beta chain) was found in a study of OX40 agonist ivuxolimab in advanced cancers. About the research overall: Patients were dosed intravenously with ivuxolimab at 0.01 to 10 mg/kg every 2 weeks.

This clone appeared a single time. The table came from immunoSEQ multiplex PCR; TCRdb's copy has only in-frame clones and leaves some out. The sample carries fewer than 30,000 clones, 85% recorded once. The germline gives CDR1 SGDLS, CDR2 YYNGEE. The CDR3 sequence is 15 residues long. With V trimmed by 0 bases and J by 3 bases, 1 base remained unmatched. The origin of this receptor is an adult with an advanced solid tumor such as melanoma, head and neck, liver or kidney cancer. The sequences come from CD4+ or CD8+ T cells sorted from blood, collected in a trial of the OX40 agonist ivuxolimab. This chain connects TRBV9 to TRBJ2-1, with TRBD2 matching over 9 bases. The CDR3 here is CASSVGRGGYNEQFF. CDR3 nucleotides: TGTGCCAGCAGCGTAGGGCGGGGGGGCTACAATGAGCAGTTCTTC.